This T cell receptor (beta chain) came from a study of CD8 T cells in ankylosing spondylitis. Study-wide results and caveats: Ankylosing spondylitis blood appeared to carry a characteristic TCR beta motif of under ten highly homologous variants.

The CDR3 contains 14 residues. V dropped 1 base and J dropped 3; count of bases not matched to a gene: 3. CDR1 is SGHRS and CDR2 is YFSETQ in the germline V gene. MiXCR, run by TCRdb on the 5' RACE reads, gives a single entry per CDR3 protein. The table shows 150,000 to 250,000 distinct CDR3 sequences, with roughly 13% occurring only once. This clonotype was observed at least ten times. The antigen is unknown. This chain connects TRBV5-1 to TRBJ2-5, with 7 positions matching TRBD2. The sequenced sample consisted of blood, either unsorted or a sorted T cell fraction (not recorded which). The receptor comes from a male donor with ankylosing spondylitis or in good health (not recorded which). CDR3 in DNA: TGCGCCAGCAGCTTGAGGGGAGGGGAAGAGACCCAGTACTTC. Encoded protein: CASSLRGGEETQYF.